A selection of T cell receptor beta chains follows, all from one sample in a study of Graves' ophthalmopathy and Graves' hyperthyroidism. In TCRdb, the multiplex PCR reads were re-called with MiXCR into one record per CDR3 protein. The profile covers over 650,000 distinct CDR3 sequences, with about 41% appearing a single time and roughly 3% taken by the ten largest. Material for sequencing was peripheral blood. Receptor source: an adult man with Graves' ophthalmopathy. The conserved cysteine and the conserved F or W are not part of the CDR3 here. Fields, in order: CDR3 length, V gene, CDR3 protein.

CDR3 length: 11; V gene: TRBV15; CDR3 protein: ATSRVGVSPLH
CDR3 length: 14; V gene: TRBV12-3/TRBV12-4; CDR3 protein: ASSLGGARVNTEAF
CDR3 length: 11; V gene: TRBV19; CDR3 protein: ASRTARAYGYT
CDR3 length: 13; V gene: TRBV20-1; CDR3 protein: SARDLSRGFYEQY
CDR3 length: 14; V gene: TRBV5-1; CDR3 protein: ASSLSHGAGANVLT
CDR3 length: 12; V gene: TRBV29-1; CDR3 protein: SVHGGDGTDTQY
CDR3 length: 13; V gene: TRBV7-9; CDR3 protein: ASSSDRLYNEKLF
CDR3 length: 11; V gene: TRBV29-1; CDR3 protein: SYEDSPSGGYT
CDR3 length: 11; V gene: TRBV20-1; CDR3 protein: SAQQGAGNTIY
CDR3 length: 10; V gene: TRBV29-1; CDR3 protein: SVVEGASGYT
CDR3 length: 12; V gene: TRBV7-2; CDR3 protein: ASSFAGGRGEQY
CDR3 length: 13; V gene: TRBV10-3; CDR3 protein: ATGSQGRGGYEQY
CDR3 length: 13; V gene: TRBV7-6; CDR3 protein: ASSYKRVGNEKLF
CDR3 length: 13; V gene: TRBV9; CDR3 protein: ASSATGNKVEPQY
CDR3 length: 13; V gene: TRBV25-1; CDR3 protein: ASSQDRGTGTEAF
CDR3 length: 13; V gene: TRBV18; CDR3 protein: ASSPPRGHYTEAF
CDR3 length: 13; V gene: TRBV7-7; CDR3 protein: ASSSRGAQPYEQY
CDR3 length: 15; V gene: TRBV29-1; CDR3 protein: SVDGDGDNYGANVLT
CDR3 length: 15; V gene: TRBV25-1; CDR3 protein: ASSEPQLAGDTDTQY
CDR3 length: 14; V gene: TRBV7-2; CDR3 protein: ASTPARGGNTGELF
CDR3 length: 12; V gene: TRBV20-1; CDR3 protein: SARVGGMRETQY
CDR3 length: 12; V gene: TRBV10-3; CDR3 protein: AIRTGGVQDTIY
CDR3 length: 15; V gene: TRBV7-9; CDR3 protein: ASSYSWDRGDQETQY
CDR3 length: 12; V gene: TRBV2; CDR3 protein: ASSEAGVAYGYT
CDR3 length: 13; V gene: TRBV13; CDR3 protein: ASSQAPGRAYEQY
CDR3 length: 12; V gene: TRBV5-1; CDR3 protein: ASSPIQDQETQY
CDR3 length: 14; V gene: TRBV10-1; CDR3 protein: ASSDRSGGLQETQY
CDR3 length: 11; V gene: TRBV20-1; CDR3 protein: SATPQGNTEAF
CDR3 length: 13; V gene: TRBV10-3; CDR3 protein: ASSEAVNLNYGYT
CDR3 length: 12; V gene: TRBV10-3; CDR3 protein: AISEGGDQTEAF
CDR3 length: 15; V gene: TRBV15; CDR3 protein: ATSTLWGPDRDTEAF
CDR3 length: 13; V gene: TRBV7-8; CDR3 protein: ASSPTGGVFYEQY
CDR3 length: 10; V gene: TRBV15; CDR3 protein: ATGQINSPLH
CDR3 length: 16; V gene: TRBV14; CDR3 protein: ASSQPGLAGPRSYEQY
CDR3 length: 12; V gene: TRBV20-1; CDR3 protein: SATQTGSNYGYT
CDR3 length: 10; V gene: TRBV29-1; CDR3 protein: SVDGGIGEQY
CDR3 length: 12; V gene: TRBV15; CDR3 protein: ATSRRTENSPLH
CDR3 length: 16; V gene: TRBV19; CDR3 protein: ARSIWPGGSRGQETQY
CDR3 length: 14; V gene: TRBV11-2; CDR3 protein: ASSLGAGGPGETQY
CDR3 length: 12; V gene: TRBV12-3/TRBV12-4; CDR3 protein: ASFGSGNPETQY
CDR3 length: 10; V gene: TRBV29-1; CDR3 protein: SVASSTDTQY